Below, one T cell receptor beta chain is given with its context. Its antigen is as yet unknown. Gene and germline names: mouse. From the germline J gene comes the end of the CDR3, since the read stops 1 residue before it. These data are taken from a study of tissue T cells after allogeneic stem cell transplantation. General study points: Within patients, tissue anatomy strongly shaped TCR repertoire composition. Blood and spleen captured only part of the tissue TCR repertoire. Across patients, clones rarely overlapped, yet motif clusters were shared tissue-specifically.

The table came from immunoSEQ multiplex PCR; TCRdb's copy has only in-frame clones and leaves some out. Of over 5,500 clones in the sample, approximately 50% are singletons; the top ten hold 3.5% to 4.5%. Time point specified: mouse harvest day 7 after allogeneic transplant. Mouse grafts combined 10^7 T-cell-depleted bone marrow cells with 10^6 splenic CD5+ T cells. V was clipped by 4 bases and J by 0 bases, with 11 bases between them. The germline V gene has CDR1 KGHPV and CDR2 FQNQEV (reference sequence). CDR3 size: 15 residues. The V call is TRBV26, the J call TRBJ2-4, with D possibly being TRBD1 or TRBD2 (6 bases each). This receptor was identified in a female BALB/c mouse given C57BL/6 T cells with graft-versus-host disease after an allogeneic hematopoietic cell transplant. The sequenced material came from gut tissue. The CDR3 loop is CASSPGGQSQNTLYF. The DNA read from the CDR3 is TGTGCCAGCAGTCCGGGGGGACAAAGTCAAAACACCTTGTAC.